Listed below are T cell receptor beta chains from one sample, sequenced in a study of blood T cell repertoires in COVID-19. Repertoires were generated with immunoSEQ multiplex PCR, while TCRdb's copy carries only in-frame clones and drops some. The sample has roughly 290,000 clones; 90% are singletons. Specimen: peripheral blood. These receptors were collected from a woman aged 30 to 39 with COVID-19, enrolled during active disease. Each CDR3 is given without its conserved first and last residue. The D gene is left open where the match is weak.

D,V,J,CDR3
NA,TRBV5-1,TRBJ1-2,ASSFRTRSNGYT
NA,TRBV11-2,TRBJ2-5,ASSLDLRGTQY
NA,TRBV14,TRBJ1-2,ASSLSLVYGGYT
NA,TRBV5-1,TRBJ2-2,ASSLSAGASGELF
TRBD2,TRBV6-5,TRBJ2-7,ASHFEAGVYEQY
NA,TRBV7-9,TRBJ2-5,ASSLDSQETQY
TRBD2,TRBV9,TRBJ2-2,ASSEREHTGELF
TRBD2,TRBV27,TRBJ2-3,ASSSGASGGIDTQY
NA,TRBV28,TRBJ1-2,ASSSRGGVPLYGYT
TRBD1,TRBV5-6,TRBJ2-7,ASSLRFGQGISEQY
NA,TRBV7-9,TRBJ1-2,ASTANGSPDGYT
NA,TRBV7-9,TRBJ1-3,ASSLASAGGNTIY
NA,TRBV7-3,TRBJ1-1,ASSPRERTEAF
TRBD2,TRBV6-2/TRBV6-3,TRBJ2-1,ASSPRTSGRSYNEQF
NA,TRBV11-1,TRBJ2-5,ASSPGHKRVQETQY
NA,TRBV7-8,TRBJ2-3,ASSLAGGTDTQY
TRBD1,TRBV4-1,TRBJ1-6,ASSLVPGGNSPLH
NA,TRBV5-1,TRBJ2-3,ASSSQGGDTQY
TRBD1,TRBV7-2,TRBJ2-1,ASSLPLGTGLFYNEQF
TRBD1,TRBV3-1/TRBV3-2,TRBJ2-7,ASSHTGGGLYEQY
NA,TRBV11-2,TRBJ1-1,ASSSPDSLNTEAF
TRBD2,TRBV28,TRBJ2-5,ASSPLLAGELETQY
TRBD2,TRBV7-3,TRBJ2-1,ASSSTSGRRGEQF
NA,TRBV3-1/TRBV3-2,TRBJ1-4,ASSQDAAGVGKLF
NA,TRBV7-6,TRBJ2-5,ASSLLADRSPKETQY
TRBD1,TRBV12-5,TRBJ2-1,ASGTGVSNEQF
TRBD1,TRBV6-6,TRBJ1-4,ASSYSRGGKDGKLF
TRBD2,TRBV27,TRBJ2-1,ATAGLGDFNEQF
TRBD1,TRBV9,TRBJ1-1,ASSANRGISTEAF
NA,TRBV20-1,TRBJ2-5,SASLLAGLETQY
TRBD2,TRBV20-1,TRBJ2-7,SASEGLVNEQY
NA,TRBV7-3,TRBJ2-7,ASSADSSYEQY
NA,TRBV12-3/TRBV12-4,TRBJ1-6,ASSLGGPLH
TRBD2,TRBV10-1,TRBJ2-1,ASSEGTSGSSNEQF
TRBD2,TRBV28,TRBJ2-2,ASSTGLAEITGELF
NA,TRBV5-5,TRBJ2-5,ASSNRDTEWGETQY
TRBD1,TRBV6-1,TRBJ1-2,ASSGLGTGGPNGYT
NA,TRBV28,TRBJ2-2,ASSPLRANTGELF
NA,TRBV10-3,TRBJ1-1,AISARGNNRNTEAF
TRBD1,TRBV4-1,TRBJ2-2,ASSQYSGQGYTGELF
TRBD1,TRBV30,TRBJ2-7,AWSRDRVHEQY
NA,TRBV15,TRBJ1-1,ATSRRLGQPNTEAF
TRBD1,TRBV9,TRBJ1-5,ASSVGDRVNQPQH
TRBD1,TRBV9,TRBJ2-2,ASSPGQGADTGELF
NA,TRBV20-1,TRBJ2-5,RAGDQETQY
NA,TRBV7-3,TRBJ2-1,ASSLTFQGEQF
TRBD1,TRBV6-5,TRBJ1-1,ASSSDRGHPNTEAF
TRBD1,TRBV7-9,TRBJ2-3,ASSPRTGEGDTQY
NA,TRBV4-1,TRBJ2-5,ASSARGETQY
NA,TRBV28,TRBJ2-4,ASSALQLAKNIQY
TRBD2,TRBV5-1,TRBJ2-7,ASSLYASGSSYEQY
NA,TRBV6-5,TRBJ1-1,ASHRVNTEAF
TRBD1,TRBV6-1,TRBJ1-5,ASSEAGQGAHNQPQH
TRBD2,TRBV5-1,TRBJ2-6,ASRRTSGNLFSGANVLT
TRBD1,TRBV18,TRBJ2-1,ASSPWGQGASYNEQF